The 18 T cell receptor beta chains below come from one sample, sequenced in a study of CD4+ T cells in melanoma. The assay was immunoSEQ multiplex PCR, and TCRdb's table has in-frame clones only and misses some. The data show about 13,000 clones, with 60% to 85% seen just once and around a sixth held by the top ten. Sequencing was carried out using cells from a culture (not recorded whether cultured in vitro). These receptors were collected from a human donor with melanoma.

The chain is built from TRBV18 and TRBJ1-2; 9 nucleotides match TRBD1. This CDR3 region has 13 residues. The germline gives CDR1 KGHSH, CDR2 LQKENI. V trimming: 5 bases; J trimming: 2 bases; junction bases outside the gene matches: 0. For the CDR3, the DNA is TGTGCCAGCTCAGGGACAGGGAACTATGGCTACACCTTC. It yields the protein CASSGTGNYGYTF.

The chain carries TRBV18 and TRBJ1-2, with D uncertain. The germline CDR1 and CDR2 sequences are KGHSH and LQKENI. CDR3 length: 13 amino acids. V gave up 3 bases and J gave up 5 bases, with 10 bases separating them. Here the CDR3 DNA reads TGTGCCAGCTCACCGTTAACAGCATATGGCTACACCTTC. Protein sequence: CASSPLTAYGYTF.

This chain uses TRBV9 with TRBJ2-3; 7 nucleotides match TRBD2. The CDR3 runs 17 residues. J lost 2 bases, V lost 0 bases, and 9 bases had no gene match. Germline CDR1 is SGDLS and CDR2 is YYNGEE. The CDR3 sequence: CASSVGVRGGDTDTQYF. CDR3 bases: TGTGCCAGCAGCGTAGGAGTACGGGGAGGGGACACAGATACGCAGTATTTT.

The rearrangement links TRBV7-9 to TRBJ1-6; tentative D call: TRBD1 (5 bases). The V and J ends lost 5 bases and 7 bases respectively, with 12 bases between them. There are 14 residues in the CDR3. The germline CDR1 and CDR2 sequences are SEHNR and FQNEAQ (reference sequence). The CDR3 DNA is TGTGCCAGCAGCCCCGCTGGGGCCAATTCACCCCTCCACTTT. Its protein is CASSPAGANSPLHF.

The J gene is TRBJ1-4, the V gene TRBV6-1; perhaps TRBD1 as D (5 bases). V was trimmed by 6 bases and J by 6 bases, leaving 17 bases between them. Germline V CDR1 and CDR2: MNHNS, SASEGT. The length of the CDR3 is 15 residues. The CDR3: CASSAAPKGYEKLFF. The CDR3 bases are TGTGCCAGCAGCGCCGCTCCCAAGGGGTATGAAAAACTGTTTTTT.

This rearrangement joins TRBV11-2 to TRBJ2-1, with 8 bases identical to TRBD1. Germline CDR1 is SGHAT and CDR2 is FQNNGV. Trimming took 3 bases from V and 5 from J; bases not matched to a gene: 9. This CDR3 has 16 amino acids. This chain's CDR3 is CASSFVQGALNNEQFF. The CDR3 coding sequence is TGTGCCAGCAGCTTTGTGCAGGGGGCCCTTAACAATGAGCAGTTCTTC.

V is TRBV2 and J is TRBJ1-6; 9 bases map to TRBD1. Germline lookup yields CDR1 SNHLY and CDR2 FYNNEI. There are 16 residues in the CDR3. With V trimmed by 3 bases and J by 13 bases, 13 bases remained unmatched. In nucleotides, the CDR3 is TGTGCCAGCAGTGATTTCTATGGGACAGGGCTTTCCCCCCTCCACTTT. This translates into CASSDFYGTGLSPLHF.

The V call is TRBV5-8, the J call TRBJ2-5; 10 bases fit TRBD2. The V segment lost 1 base and the J segment 4 bases; nucleotides outside the gene matches: 4. The CDR3 has 15 amino acids. Germline CDR1 reads SGHTS; CDR2 reads YDEGEE. The CDR3 spells CASSLRLAGGETQYF. As DNA, the CDR3 is TGTGCCAGCAGCTTGCGACTAGCGGGTGGAGAGACCCAGTACTTC.

This clone was detected only once. The chain uses TRBV27 and TRBJ2-5; 11 bases map to TRBD1. The CDR3 is made up of 17 amino acids. Looked up from germline, CDR1 is MNHEY and CDR2 is SMNVEV (reference sequence). With V trimmed by 4 bases and J by 2 bases, 9 bases remained unmatched. CDR3 protein: CASSSRDRGKTQETQYF. The CDR3 nucleotides read TGTGCCAGCAGTTCCCGGGACAGGGGGAAGACGCAAGAGACCCAGTACTTC.

This chain connects TRBV5-4 to TRBJ2-5, with 11 bases identical to TRBD2. The CDR3 totals 16 residues. V shed 2 bases and J 5 bases; nucleotides not matched to a gene: 8. CDR1 is SGHNT, CDR2 YYREEE, per germline (reference sequence). CDR3 amino acids: CASSFPSGGLEETQYF. The CDR3 bases are TGTGCCAGCAGCTTTCCTAGCGGGGGGCTTGAGGAGACCCAGTACTTC.

This rearrangement joins TRBV7-9 to TRBJ2-3, with D perhaps matching TRBD2 (6 bases). From germline, CDR1 is SEHNR and CDR2 FQNEAQ (reference sequence). The CDR3 is 15 amino acids. V was shortened by 3 bases and J by 0 bases, with 10 bases between the two germline ends. The CDR3 coding sequence is TGTGCCAGCAGCTTTTCGGGGAGGAGCACAGATACGCAGTATTTT. Amino acids: CASSFSGRSTDTQYF.

The genes are TRBV2 and TRBJ2-6; no clear D gene. The V end lost 4 bases, the J end lost 0 bases, and 22 bases lay between the germline ends. This CDR3 region has 20 residues. Germline V lookup: CDR1 SNHLY, CDR2 FYNNEI. The CDR3 nucleotides are TGTGCCAGCAGTGTTGGTCTCCGGCGGACCGACACCTCTGGGGCCAACGTCCTGACTTTC. Encoded protein: CASSVGLRRTDTSGANVLTF.

The gene calls are TRBV7-3 and TRBJ2-2, with D tentatively TRBD1 (5 bases). The CDR3 has 13 amino acids. V was pared by 6 bases and J by 1 base, with 6 bases between. Germline V gene lookup returns CDR1 SGHTA and CDR2 FQGTGA. CDR3 in DNA: TGTGCCAGCAGTACAGGGAACACCGGGGAGCTGTTTTTT. Amino acid sequence: CASSTGNTGELFF.

This clone has a single count. The chain is built from TRBV19 and TRBJ1-5; D may be TRBD1 (5 bases). The germline gives CDR1 LNHDA, CDR2 SQIVND (reference sequence). CDR3 length equals 15 residues. V was pared by 6 bases and J by 1 base, with 13 bases between. Written as DNA, the CDR3 is TGTGCCAGTAGCGAGGGACGGGCCAGCAATCAGCCCCAGCATTTT. The encoded protein is CASSEGRASNQPQHF. Combining the CDR3 with reference TRBV19 and TRBJ1-5 gives the whole variable domain DGGITQSPKYLFRKEGQNVTLSCEQNLNHDAMYWYRQDPGQGLRLIYYSQIVNDFQKGDIAEGYSVSREKKESFPLTVTSAQKNPTAFYLCASSEGRASNQPQHFGDGTRLSIL.

The rearrangement links TRBV6-1 to TRBJ2-5; D call uncertain. Trimming cost V 6 bases and J 5 bases, with 13 bases left between them. CDR3 length equals 13 residues. Germline-derived CDR1 and CDR2 are MNHNS and SASEGT. CDR3 sequence: CASSPRVPETQYF. CDR3 in DNA: TGTGCCAGCAGCCCTCGGGTGCCGGAGACCCAGTACTTC.

The V gene is TRBV23-1, the J gene TRBJ1-5, with D possibly TRBD1 on 5 matching bases. TRBV23-1 is given ORF status, its function remaining uncertain. CDR3 length: 15 residues. With 1 base removed from V and 5 bases from J, the gap between germline ends came to 12 bases. The DNA for the CDR3 is TGCGCCAGCAGTCAATTCACAGGTCCGGATCAGCCCCAGCATTTT. The encoded protein is CASSQFTGPDQPQHF.

The chain employs TRBV7-2 and TRBJ1-2; tentative D call: TRBD1 (6 bases). Trimming removed 2 bases from V and 8 bases from J, with 15 bases in between. The V gene's germline CDR1 is SGHTA and CDR2 FQGNSA. The CDR3 has 14 amino acids. The CDR3 DNA is TGTGCCAGCAGCTTAAGTGGGGGGGCGCTAGGCTACACCTTC. Protein: CASSLSGGALGYTF.

This clone came up once. The genes are TRBV7-3 and TRBJ2-3; 7 bases align to TRBD2. CDR3 length: 15 amino acids. Germline V gene data show CDR1 as SGHTA and CDR2 as FQGTGA. J gave up 2 bases and V 5 bases, and 7 bases lay outside the gene matches. CDR3 sequence (DNA): TGTGCCAGCAGCCTAAGCGGGGTGCCCACAGATACGCAGTATTTT. This gives the protein CASSLSGVPTDTQYF.